This T cell receptor beta chain was recovered during a study of Graves' ophthalmopathy and Graves' hyperthyroidism. Study conclusions and caveats: The model achieved 55% to 71% sensitivity and around 72% specificity for ophthalmopathy progression.

For repertoire sequencing, the TCR beta CDR3 regions were amplified from RNA transcripts. First-round RT-PCR used HTBI primers; second-round multiplex PCR followed. TCRdb analysed the multiplex PCR reads with MiXCR anew, one entry per CDR3 protein. The sample lists more than 300,000 distinct CDR3 sequences; 15% to 20% were seen once. In this sample, this clonotype turned up many times. Its antigen is unidentified. Germline CDR1 reads LNHNV; CDR2 reads YYDKDF (reference sequence). The CDR3 covers 14 residues. V dropped 4 bases and J dropped 7; count of bases not matched to a gene: 4. Sampling less than 13 ml of fresh peripheral blood provided the PBMCs.

Sequencing was performed on peripheral blood. The clonotype originates from an adult woman with stable Graves' hyperthyroidism. The rearrangement links TRBV15 to TRBJ1-2; TRBD1 matches 12 bases. The CDR3 nucleotides read TGTGCCACCAGCAATCCGGGACAGGGGGCTGGCTACACCTTC. It codes for CATSNPGQGAGYTF.